Below are 28 T cell receptor beta chains sequenced from a single sample in a study of blood T cells in healthy people across ages. With a J-beta primer mix and a sample-barcoded 5' primer, a second PCR ran about 7 to 12 cycles. Via MiXCR, TCRdb re-called the 5' RACE reads, giving one row per CDR3 protein. The table has 1,800,000 or so distinct CDR3 sequences, about two fifths seen once. Sequencing input: blood. Receptors originate from a human donor in good health.

The chain uses TRBV29-1 and TRBJ2-3; the D is unclear. Germline V lookup: CDR1 SQVTM, CDR2 ANQGSEA. The CDR3 is 12 amino acids. V lost 8 bases and J lost 1, with 10 bases in between. The CDR3 region has the DNA TGCAGCACCAGTGAAGGCACAGATACGCAGTATTTT. Protein: CSTSEGTDTQYF.

The chain is built from TRBV9 and TRBJ1-5; D perhaps matches TRBD1 (6 bases). This CDR3 has 14 amino acids. Trimming cost V 5 bases and J 6 bases, with 15 bases left between them. Germline V gene sequence: CDR1 SGDLS, CDR2 YYNGEE. CDR3 residues: CASRRRGEGQPQHF. As DNA, the CDR3 is TGTGCCAGCAGGCGTAGGGGGGAAGGTCAGCCCCAGCATTTT.

The chain is built from TRBV6-1 and TRBJ1-6, with 8 bases aligning to TRBD1. The CDR3 loop spans 17 amino acids. Trimming removed 8 bases from V and 0 bases from J; junction bases left unmatched: 9. CDR1 MNHNS and CDR2 SASEGT come from the germline V gene. The CDR3 DNA follows: TGTGCCAGCCGTGGACAGGGTGGGAGCTCCTATAATTCACCCCTCCACTTT. Translation: CASRGQGGSSYNSPLHF.

The chain joins TRBV7-2 to TRBJ1-2; D ambiguous. Trimming removed 2 bases at V and 4 bases at J, with 14 bases between. The CDR3 length is 15 residues. Looked up from germline, CDR1 is SGHTA and CDR2 is FQGNSA. The CDR3 DNA is TGTGCCAGCAGCTTAACACCCTTGGGAGCCTATGGCTACACCTTC. Protein: CASSLTPLGAYGYTF. Full variable domain (remainder filled in from reference TRBV7-2 and TRBJ1-2): GAGVSQSPSNKVTEKGKDVELRCDPISGHTALYWYRQSLGQGLEFLIYFQGNSAPDKSGLPSDRFSAERTGGSVSTLTIQRTQQEDSAVYLCASSLTPLGAYGYTFGSGTRLTVV.

This clonotype was found a few times. The V gene is TRBV20-1, the J gene TRBJ1-2; no clear D gene. V lost 1 base, J lost 4 bases, and 7 bases lay in between. Per germline, CDR1 DFQATT and CDR2 SNEGSKA (reference sequence). This CDR3 region has 12 residues. CDR3 sequence reads: CSARVGLYGYTF. The DNA for the CDR3 is TGCAGTGCTAGAGTAGGGCTCTATGGCTACACCTTC.

The CDR3 region has the DNA TGTGCCAGCAGAAAGGACGGAAACTATGGCTACACCTTC. Residues: CASRKDGNYGYTF. This sequence joins TRBV6-5 and TRBJ1-2; no firm D call. Germline V CDR1 and CDR2: MNHEY, SVGAGI. The CDR3 is 13 residues long. Deletions cut 6 bases from V and 2 bases from J, with 10 bases between.

This rearrangement joins TRBV12-3 or TRBV12-4 to TRBJ1-2; D is perhaps TRBD1 (6 bases). The CDR3 totals 12 residues. V was pared by 7 bases and J by 4 bases, with 10 bases between. The CDR3 nucleotides read TGTGCCAGCACTACAGGGCCCTATGGCTACACCTTC. Translation gives CASTTGPYGYTF.

About this clonotype itself: A much larger clone differs from this one at a single base, so this may be a read error. The chain joins TRBV7-2 to TRBJ2-1; D uncertain. The tail of the sequence fits TRBJ2-7 better, so the J call may be wrong. Germline CDR1 SGHTA, CDR2 FQGNSA. The length of the CDR3 is 16 residues. The CDR3 DNA reads TGTGCCAGCAGCTTAGCATCAGGCAGCTCCTACAATGAGCAGTACTTC. It is translated as CASSLASGSSYNEQYF.

There are a few counts of this clonotype. This chain uses TRBV29-1 with TRBJ2-7, with a possible D match to TRBD2 (6 bases). This CDR3 has 13 amino acids. The V gene's germline CDR1 is SQVTM and CDR2 ANQGSEA. Trimming removed 6 bases at V and 0 bases at J, with 12 bases between. In DNA, the CDR3 is TGCAGCGTGGGGGACTTGAGCTCCTACGAGCAGTACTTC. This gives the protein CSVGDLSSYEQYF.

This clonotype was seen a handful of times. The chain couples TRBV5-1 to TRBJ2-1, with 10 bases aligning to TRBD2. J was trimmed by 6 bases and V by 0 bases; bases with no gene match: 3. Germline values: CDR1 SGHRS, CDR2 YFSETQ. The CDR3 has 15 residues. CDR3 nucleotides: TGCGCCAGCAGCTTGGTTAGCGGGGGGCCCAATGAGCAGTTCTTC. This sequence encodes CASSLVSGGPNEQFF.

This rearrangement joins TRBV18 to TRBJ1-4; no clear D. Trimming cost V 2 bases and J 7 bases, with 8 bases left between them. CDR3 size: 13 residues. Germline CDR1 is KGHSH and CDR2 is LQKENI. The CDR3 here is CASSPGEGEKLFF. As DNA, the CDR3 is TGTGCCAGCTCACCAGGGGAGGGTGAAAAACTGTTTTTT.

With regard to this clonotype: This may stem from a read error, because a much larger clone lies one nucleotide away. The V gene is TRBV7-2, the J gene TRBJ2-5; 9 bases line up with TRBD1. Germline loops: CDR1 SGHTA, CDR2 FQGNSA. The CDR3 runs to 14 residues. V lost 4 bases and J lost 3; bases outside the gene matches: 3. This chain's CDR3 is CASSWRTGEETQYF. CDR3 nucleotide sequence: TGTGCCAGCAGCTGGCGGACAGGGGAAGAGACCCAGTACTTC.

J is TRBJ1-6 and V is TRBV4-3; no clear D gene. V gave up 0 bases and J gave up 15 bases, with 15 bases separating them. There are 14 residues in the CDR3. CDR1 and CDR2 from the germline V gene are LGHNA and YSLEER. The CDR3 loop is CASSQDRAASGLHF. DNA of the CDR3: TGCGCCAGCAGCCAAGATCGGGCAGCTAGCGGCCTCCACTTT.

This clonotype was recorded a few times. The chain joins TRBV20-1 to TRBJ1-1; TRBD1 is a possible D gene (6 bases). Trimming stripped 3 bases from V and 3 bases from J, with 11 bases between. This CDR3 has 13 amino acids. Germline V gene sequence: CDR1 DFQATT, CDR2 SNEGSKA (reference sequence). The DNA of the CDR3 is TGCAGTGCTAGTAACGGGGGCTACACTGAAGCTTTCTTT. Protein: CSASNGGYTEAFF.

Only one count was recorded for this clonotype. The germline gene is not matched at one end of the junction; a read error may be the cause. The rearrangement joins TRBV12-5 to TRBJ2-1; 8 bases align to TRBD1. Germline loops: CDR1 LGHNT, CDR2 FRNRAP. This CDR3 region has 15 residues. CDR3 DNA sequence: TGTGCTAGTGGCCTGACAGGGGTCCTCTACAATGAGCAGGTCTTC. Its translation is CASGLTGVLYNEQVF.

The chain recombines TRBV5-1 with TRBJ1-6; D uncertain. Germline assignment: CDR1 SGHRS and CDR2 YFSETQ. V was trimmed by 4 bases and J by 5 bases, leaving 16 bases between them. CDR3 length: 16 amino acids. The CDR3 loop is CASSELSAVDNSPLHF. CDR3 sequence (DNA): TGCGCCAGCAGCGAGCTCTCGGCAGTCGATAATTCACCCCTCCACTTT.

The rearrangement uses TRBV14 and TRBJ2-4; D is unresolved. Germline V lookup: CDR1 SGHDN, CDR2 FVKESK. V shed 1 base and J shed 15 bases, with 25 bases lying between them. The CDR3 sequence is 16 residues long. In nucleotides, the CDR3 is TGTGCCAGCAGCCAAGGGCTCCTTGCGGTAACCTACGAGCGGTACTTC. This translates into CASSQGLLAVTYERYF.

This clonotype was detected a few times. The chain employs TRBV28 and TRBJ1-1, with D possibly being TRBD1 (6 bases). This CDR3 region has 12 residues. From germline, CDR1 is MDHEN and CDR2 SYDVKM. V was pared by 6 bases and J by 4 bases, with 9 bases between. In DNA form, the CDR3 reads TGTGCCAGCAGAGGGGGATCCACTGAAGCTTTCTTT. Translating gives CASRGGSTEAFF.

This clonotype was observed a handful of times. The chain uses TRBV25-1 and TRBJ1-4; a possible D gene is TRBD1 (6 bases). Per germline, CDR1 MGHDK and CDR2 SYGVNS. This CDR3 is 14 amino acids long. V gave up 1 base and J gave up 10 bases, with 13 bases separating them. CDR3 coding DNA: TGTGCCAGCAGTGAATGGGGGGGGCGCGGAAAACTGTTTTTT. The encoded protein is CASSEWGGRGKLFF. Full variable domain (missing parts from reference TRBV25-1 and TRBJ1-4): EADIYQTPRYLVIGTGKKITLECSQTMGHDKMYWYQQDPGMELHLIHYSYGVNSTEKGDLSSESTVSRIRTEHFPLTLESARPSHTSQYLCASSEWGGRGKLFFGSGTQLSVL.

The chain combines TRBV10-3 with TRBJ1-5; TRBD1 might be the D (5 bases). V was clipped by 6 bases and J by 5 bases, with 11 bases between them. The V gene's germline CDR1 is ENHRY and CDR2 SYGVKD. CDR3 length: 13 amino acids. The CDR3: CAISGDSDQPQHF. The CDR3 coding sequence is TGTGCCATCAGCGGGGACTCTGATCAGCCCCAGCATTTT.

The rearrangement links TRBV5-1 to TRBJ2-2, with D perhaps TRBD1 (6 bases). Trimming took off 7 bases at V and 0 bases at J, with 19 bases between the two ends. Germline V gene sequence: CDR1 SGHRS, CDR2 YFSETQ. This CDR3 is 17 amino acids long. This CDR3 is CASVPLPGTPNTGELFF. CDR3 bases: TGCGCCAGCGTGCCCCTTCCCGGGACACCGAACACCGGGGAGCTGTTTTTT.

The DNA of the CDR3 is TGCGCCAGCAGCTTGGATTTAGGCGGCCAGGTGTTCTCCTACGAGCAGTACTTC. Its translation is CASSLDLGGQVFSYEQYF. The chain joins TRBV5-1 to TRBJ2-7; D uncertain. The CDR3 length is 18 residues. Between the trimmed V and J ends, which lost 0 bases and 0 bases, there was a span of 19 bases. The germline V gene encodes CDR1 SGHRS and CDR2 YFSETQ. Looking up the rest from reference TRBV5-1 and TRBJ2-7 gives the full variable domain: KAGVTQTPRYLIKTRGQQVTLSCSPISGHRSVSWYQQTPGQGLQFLFEYFSETQRNKGNFPGRFSGRQFSNSRSEMNVSTLELGDSALYLCASSLDLGGQVFSYEQYFGPGTRLTVT.

V usage is TRBV27 and J usage is TRBJ2-7; D possibly corresponds to TRBD1 (5 bases). The CDR3 runs 15 residues. The V gene's germline CDR1 is MNHEY and CDR2 SMNVEV (reference sequence). Trimming stripped 2 bases from V and 0 bases from J, with 11 bases between. CDR3 nucleotide sequence: TGTGCCAGCAGTTTAAGGTACAGGAGCTCCTACGAGCAGTACTTC. It encodes CASSLRYRSSYEQYF.

This clonotype has a handful of counts. Mismatch with germline at one junction end may stem from a read error. The V gene is TRBV7-7, the J gene TRBJ2-5; D is possibly TRBD1 (6 bases). Germline CDR1 is SSHAT and CDR2 is FNYEAQ (reference sequence). The CDR3 consists of 17 residues. DNA for the CDR3: TGTGCTAGCAGTAAAACCAGGACAGCCAACGTTCAAAAGACCCAGTACTTC. This encodes CASSKTRTANVQKTQYF. The whole variable domain, filled in from reference TRBV7-7 and TRBJ2-5, reads GAGVSQSPRYKVTKRGQDVTLRCDPISSHATLYWYQQALGQGPEFLTYFNYEAQPDKSGLPSDRFSAERPEGSISTLTIQRTEQRDSAMYRCASSKTRTANVQKTQYFGPGTRLLVL.

This clonotype has only one observation. The V gene is TRBV6-5, the J gene TRBJ1-2, with a possible D match to TRBD1 (6 bases). Deletions cut 5 bases from V and 5 bases from J, with 18 bases between. CDR1 is MNHEY and CDR2 is SVGAGI in the germline V gene. This CDR3 has 15 amino acids. The CDR3 protein is CASSQQGPLGYGYTF. CDR3 in DNA: TGTGCCAGCAGTCAACAGGGTCCCCTGGGGTATGGCTACACCTTC.

This clonotype turned up a few times. The V and J genes are TRBV11-2 and TRBJ2-3, with 7 bases aligning to TRBD2. The V gene end was trimmed by 5 bases and the J gene end by 2 bases; junction bases not matched to a gene: 13. CDR3 size: 17 residues. Per the germline V gene, CDR1 is SGHAT and CDR2 is FQNNGV. CDR3 DNA: TGTGCCAGCAGCCCACCTCCGTGGGGGGGAATCACAGATACGCAGTATTTT. Translation: CASSPPPWGGITDTQYF.

Only a few counts were recorded for this clonotype. The genes are TRBV7-3 and TRBJ2-1; possibly TRBD1 for D (6 bases). Germline CDR1 is SGHTA and CDR2 is FQGTGA. V shed 1 base and J shed 12 bases, with 13 bases lying between them. The CDR3 has 13 residues. CDR3 sequence (DNA): TGTGCCAGCAGCTTAAGTCCAGGGGCTCCGCAGTTCTTC. Its translation: CASSLSPGAPQFF.

This clonotype was counted only a few times. This rearrangement joins TRBV6-2 or TRBV6-3 to TRBJ2-3, with D perhaps TRBD2 (6 bases). Germline lookup yields CDR1 MNHEY and CDR2 SVGEGT. The CDR3 sequence is 13 residues long. V lost 7 bases, J lost 1 base, and 9 bases lay in between. The CDR3 DNA reads as TGTGCCAGCAAAATAGCGGGCACAGATACGCAGTATTTT. Translated, it gives CASKIAGTDTQYF.